The 27 T cell receptor beta chains presented below share a single source sample, sequenced in a study of T cell responses to AZD1222 COVID-19 vaccine. Using immunoSEQ multiplex PCR, the repertoire was profiled, and TCRdb retains in-frame clones only, with some absent. Seen here are tens of thousands of clones, around four fifths observed once, and the top ten hold 20% to 25%. Sequencing was performed on peripheral blood, taken on day 0 of MenACWY control vaccination. The receptors here all came from an adult in good health.

The table lists this clone with a few counts. The rearrangement joins TRBV5-5 to TRBJ2-1; TRBD2 matches at 11 bases. The junction had 5 bases not matched to a gene; V was cut back by 3 bases and J by 3 bases. CDR1 is SGHKS, CDR2 YYEKEE, per germline (reference sequence). The CDR3 has 16 residues. CDR3 region: CASSSLAGDLYNEQFF. In DNA, the CDR3 is TGTGCCAGCAGCTCACTAGCGGGGGACCTCTACAATGAGCAGTTCTTC.

The chain joins TRBV7-2 to TRBJ2-4; D unclear. V dropped 1 base and J dropped 7 bases, with 14 bases sitting between them. Looked up from germline, CDR1 is SGHTA and CDR2 is FQGNSA. The CDR3 contains 15 residues. CDR3 in amino acids: CASSLGTASINIQYF. CDR3 DNA: TGTGCCAGCAGCTTAGGCACAGCCTCCATTAACATTCAGTACTTC.

In DNA form, the CDR3 reads TGTGCCAGCAGTTTAACAAGGGTGACTGCCACCTACAATGAGCAGTTCTTC. Amino acid sequence: CASSLTRVTATYNEQFF. This rearrangement joins TRBV27 to TRBJ2-1; D unclear. The V and J ends lost 2 bases and 2 bases respectively, with 16 bases between them. Germline CDR1 reads MNHEY; CDR2 reads SMNVEV (reference sequence). This CDR3 is 17 amino acids long.

The chain joins TRBV6-5 to TRBJ1-4; the D is unclear. V lost 7 bases, J lost 6 bases, and 6 bases lay in between. The CDR3 is 11 residues long. Germline V CDR1 and CDR2: MNHEY, SVGAGI. The CDR3 is CASKFYEKLFF. The CDR3 DNA follows: TGTGCCAGCAAGTTTTATGAAAAACTGTTTTTT.

This chain links TRBV9 with TRBJ1-1; D perhaps matches TRBD1 (6 bases). Germline lookup yields CDR1 SGDLS and CDR2 YYNGEE. The CDR3 consists of 15 residues. Trimming cost V 4 bases and J 0 bases, with 13 bases left between them. The CDR3 loop reads CASSPRQVLNTEAFF. Written as DNA, the CDR3 is TGTGCCAGCAGCCCCCGACAGGTTTTGAACACTGAAGCTTTCTTT.

This chain joins TRBV5-1 and TRBJ2-3, with D possibly matching TRBD2 (6 bases). Trimming cost V 4 bases and J 2 bases, with 14 bases left between them. The CDR3 runs 15 residues. The germline CDR1 and CDR2 sequences are SGHRS and YFSETQ. The CDR3 sequence is CASSGEEGVTDTQYF. The DNA for the CDR3 is TGCGCCAGCAGCGGAGAGGAGGGCGTCACAGATACGCAGTATTTT.

The genes are TRBV7-2 and TRBJ1-2; no clear D. This CDR3 spans 13 amino acids. V dropped 3 bases and J dropped 6 bases, with 11 bases sitting between them. In germline, CDR1 is SGHTA, CDR2 FQGNSA. The CDR3 nucleotides read TGTGCCAGCAGCTTCCGGGTAAATAATGGCTACACCTTC. This gives the protein CASSFRVNNGYTF.

Turning to this clone: The junction and the germline gene differ at one end; a read error may be behind it. The chain is built from TRBV27 and TRBJ2-1; TRBD2 matches 11 bases. The CDR3 spans 15 residues. Germline V gene lookup returns CDR1 MNHEY and CDR2 SMNVEV (reference sequence). The CDR3 loop reads CASNLAGGPLDEQFF. The CDR3 DNA reads TGTGCCAGCAATTTAGCGGGAGGGCCTTTGGATGAGCAGTTCTTC.

In its sample, this clone was seen a few times. The rearrangement joins TRBV5-1 to TRBJ2-2; D unclear. Germline V gene sequence: CDR1 SGHRS, CDR2 YFSETQ. The length of the CDR3 is 14 residues. The V end lost 4 bases, the J end lost 1 base, and 8 bases lay between the germline ends. This chain's CDR3 is CASSLAVNTGELFF. Written as DNA, the CDR3 is TGCGCCAGCAGCCTGGCCGTGAACACCGGGGAGCTGTTTTTT.

The chain is built from TRBV5-1 and TRBJ1-1; a weak D match, TRBD1 (5 bases). Germline values: CDR1 SGHRS, CDR2 YFSETQ. Deletions cut 4 bases from V and 1 base from J, with 17 bases between. The CDR3 runs 16 residues. CDR3 bases: TGCGCCAGCAGCCCCCTATTGAGGGGACCGAACACTGAAGCTTTCTTT. Protein product: CASSPLLRGPNTEAFF. Looking up the rest from reference TRBV5-1 and TRBJ1-1 gives the full variable domain: KAGVTQTPRYLIKTRGQQVTLSCSPISGHRSVSWYQQTPGQGLQFLFEYFSETQRNKGNFPGRFSGRQFSNSRSEMNVSTLELGDSALYLCASSPLLRGPNTEAFFGQGTRLTVV.

This clone was picked up one time. The J gene is TRBJ1-3, the V gene TRBV5-1; D call uncertain. V lost 4 bases to trimming and J lost 8 bases, with 13 bases between them. Germline V gene sequence: CDR1 SGHRS, CDR2 YFSETQ. The CDR3 loop spans 13 amino acids. CDR3 coding DNA: TGCGCCAGCAGCATAGACAAGGCGGACACCATATATTTT. Residues: CASSIDKADTIYF.

This clone appeared a few times. J is TRBJ2-2 and V is TRBV13; 7 bases are a match to TRBD1. V trimming: 5 bases; J trimming: 0 bases; junction bases outside the gene matches: 9. CDR3 length equals 17 residues. Germline V gives CDR1 PRHDT, CDR2 FYEKMQ (reference sequence). In DNA form, the CDR3 reads TGTGCCAGCAGCCCCCAAAGGGGGCTAACGAACACCGGGGAGCTGTTTTTT. Protein product: CASSPQRGLTNTGELFF.

V and J are TRBV7-9 and TRBJ2-3; the match to TRBD1 covers 8 bases. This CDR3 is built from 16 residues. The germline V gene has CDR1 SEHNR and CDR2 FQNEAQ (reference sequence). Losses at the gene ends were 1 base for V and 4 bases for J; bases not matched to a gene: 7. CDR3 in DNA: TGTGCCAGCAGCTTAGGGTCCACAGGGGGAGCAGATACGCAGTATTTT. This translates into CASSLGSTGGADTQYF. Supplemented by reference TRBV7-9 and TRBJ2-3, the full variable domain reads DTGVSQNPRHKITKRGQNVTFRCDPISEHNRLYWYRQTLGQGPEFLTYFQNEAQLEKSRLLSDRFSAERPKGSFSTLEIQRTEQGDSAMYLCASSLGSTGGADTQYFGPGTRLTVL.

The gene calls are TRBV10-3 and TRBJ1-1; maybe TRBD1 (5 bases). This CDR3 comprises 15 residues. Germline CDR1 is ENHRY and CDR2 is SYGVKD. Between the trimmed V and J ends, which lost 1 base and 6 bases, there was a span of 15 bases. The DNA of the CDR3 is TGTGCCATCAGTGAGTTGGGGCAGGAACGCGCTGAAGCTTTCTTT. Residues: CAISELGQERAEAFF.

The chain joins TRBV3-1 (or the pseudogene TRBV3-2) to TRBJ2-3; 12 bases are a match to TRBD2. The V gene's germline CDR1 is LGHDT and CDR2 YNNKEL (reference sequence). The junction had 8 bases not matched to a gene; V was cut back by 0 bases and J by 1 base. The length of the CDR3 is 19 residues. CDR3 DNA sequence: TGTGCCAGCAGCCAAGACCCCCGGACTAGCGGGAAAGGCACAGATACGCAGTATTTT. Encoded protein: CASSQDPRTSGKGTDTQYF.

The chain links TRBV6-5 to TRBJ1-1; D is undetermined. Germline assignment: CDR1 MNHEY and CDR2 SVGAGI. The CDR3 is 13 amino acids. V gave up 7 bases and J gave up 4 bases, with 13 bases separating them. CDR3: CASTRHMGTEAFF. For the CDR3, the DNA is TGTGCCAGCACCAGACATATGGGCACTGAAGCTTTCTTT.

This clone was seen a few times. V gene TRBV7-6 combines with J gene TRBJ1-5, with 10 bases matching TRBD1. Trimming removed 5 bases from V and 5 bases from J; junction bases left unmatched: 3. The CDR3 totals 14 residues. Germline loops: CDR1 SGHVS, CDR2 FNYEAQ. In DNA form, the CDR3 reads TGTGCCAGCAGCCAGGGGACAGGGGATCAGCCCCAGCATTTT. As protein: CASSQGTGDQPQHF.

The chain combines TRBV5-4 with TRBJ1-5; no clear D. Deletions cut 5 bases from V and 4 bases from J, with 10 bases between. The CDR3 loop spans 13 amino acids. The V gene's germline CDR1 is SGHNT and CDR2 YYREEE (reference sequence). The CDR3 bases are TGTGCCAGCAGTCTGGGTAGGAATCAGCCCCAGCATTTT. Protein sequence: CASSLGRNQPQHF.

The chain combines TRBV6-5 with TRBJ2-5, with 7 bases matching TRBD2. Germline V lookup: CDR1 MNHEY, CDR2 SVGAGI. V shed 5 bases and J 4 bases; nucleotides not matched to a gene: 7. The CDR3 has 14 residues. CDR3 in DNA: TGTGCCAGCAGTACAGAGTGGGGGGGAGAGACCCAGTACTTC. Protein: CASSTEWGGETQYF.

The chain joins TRBV28 to TRBJ2-1, with 12 bases that match TRBD2. V dropped 5 bases and J dropped 9; count of bases not matched to a gene: 11. The CDR3 has 16 residues. The V gene's germline CDR1 is MDHEN and CDR2 SYDVKM. The CDR3 reads CASSDPPSGRGSEQFF. The CDR3 DNA sequence: TGTGCCAGCAGTGACCCGCCTAGCGGGAGGGGAAGTGAGCAGTTCTTC.

The chain is built from TRBV27 and TRBJ1-1; D not resolved. V lost 4 bases and J 1 base, leaving 7 bases between the germline ends. Germline assignment: CDR1 MNHEY and CDR2 SMNVEV (reference sequence). There are 13 residues in the CDR3. This CDR3 is CASSYGPNTEAFF. The CDR3, as DNA: TGTGCCAGCAGTTACGGCCCGAACACTGAAGCTTTCTTT.

The gene calls are TRBV10-1 and TRBJ1-1; D is possibly TRBD1 (5 bases). This CDR3 comprises 14 residues. The V gene lost 6 bases and the J gene lost 4 bases, with 15 bases spanning the gap. Germline V lookup: CDR1 WNHNN, CDR2 SYGVQD (reference sequence). CDR3 amino acids: CASRGSGGSTEAFF. DNA of the CDR3: TGCGCCAGCAGGGGATCTGGGGGAAGCACTGAAGCTTTCTTT.

This clone has a single count. CDR3 DNA sequence: TGTGCCAGCAGCGTAGGGACGGCTAATTCACCCCTCCACTTT. As protein: CASSVGTANSPLHF. V is TRBV9 and J is TRBJ1-6; D is ambiguous. The ends were cut back, 0 bases at V and 6 bases at J, with 7 bases in the middle. CDR1 and CDR2 from the germline V gene are SGDLS and YYNGEE. The CDR3 sequence is 14 residues long.

The CDR3 DNA reads as TGTGCCAGCAGTGGACAGACGAACGAAAAACTGTTTTTT. Translated: CASSGQTNEKLFF. This chain joins TRBV2 and TRBJ1-4; the D gene is possibly TRBD1 (5 bases). The germline V and J ends were trimmed by 4 bases and 8 bases, with 11 bases remaining between them. The CDR3 runs 13 residues. The germline CDR1 and CDR2 sequences are SNHLY and FYNNEI.

The chain is built from TRBV7-2 and TRBJ2-1, with TRBD1 as a possible D gene (5 bases). CDR1 and CDR2 from the germline V gene are SGHTA and FQGNSA. CDR3 length: 13 amino acids. V was clipped by 3 bases and J by 4 bases, with 7 bases between them. The CDR3 DNA reads TGTGCCAGCAGCTTTGACAGTTACAATGAGCAGTTCTTC. Its translation: CASSFDSYNEQFF.

This chain uses TRBV21-1 with TRBJ2-3; TRBD2 was called by the table and not checked on the DNA. TRBV21-1 is described as a pseudogene. The CDR3 spans 14 residues. This chain's CDR3 is CASSRVTRTDTQYF. The CDR3 coding sequence is TGTGCCAGCAGCCGGGTCACCCGCACAGATACGCAGTATTTT.

The rearrangement links TRBV28 to TRBJ2-1; TRBD2 matches 7 bases. The V gene end was trimmed by 5 bases and the J gene end by 3 bases; junction bases not matched to a gene: 10. The CDR3 runs to 16 residues. CDR1 and CDR2 from the germline V gene are MDHEN and SYDVKM. CDR3 bases: TGTGCCAGCAGTCTTGCGGGGCTAGCGGACTACAATGAGCAGTTCTTC. This gives the protein CASSLAGLADYNEQFF.